A selection of T cell receptor beta chains follows, all from one sample in a study of cytomegalovirus exposure and HLA in healthy donors. Clones were read by immunoSEQ multiplex PCR, and TCRdb kept only the in-frame ones, dropping some. Among 150,000 to 200,000 clones listed, around 84% were seen once. What was sequenced was PBMCs. The receptors come from a man aged 18 to 30 in good health and CMV-seronegative. Each CDR3 is given with its conserved first and last residue. A D gene is named only where the DNA matches it firmly. Some rows mark clone size as missing; the rest say once, few, many or name a class of expanded clone.

cdr3_aa cdr3_nt j_call d_call clone_size v_call
CASSDRGNEQFF TGTGCCAGCAGCGACAGGGGTAATGAGCAGTTCTTC TRBJ2-1 TRBD1 once TRBV27
CASSLGGTNEKLFF TGCGCCAGCAGCTTGGGGGGCACTAATGAAAAACTGTTTTTT TRBJ1-4 - few TRBV5-1
CASSSLGRGMNTEAFF TGCGCCAGCAGCTCCTTGGGCAGGGGAATGAACACTGAAGCTTTCTTT TRBJ1-1 - - TRBV4-1
CASSPALGGISTDTQYF TGTGCCAGCAGCCCAGCTTTGGGCGGGATAAGCACAGATACGCAGTATTTT TRBJ2-3 - - TRBV7-9
CASSQGYYGYTF TGTGCCAGCAGCCAGGGCTACTATGGCTACACCTTC TRBJ1-2 - - TRBV14
CASRRGPEQPQHF TGTGCCAGCAGGAGAGGCCCAGAGCAGCCCCAGCATTTT TRBJ1-5 - - TRBV6-5
CASSPRPLNTEAFF TGTGCCAGCAGCCCCAGGCCTTTGAACACTGAAGCTTTCTTT TRBJ1-1 - - TRBV28
CASSPSGGFNEKLFF TGTGCCAGCAGCCCGTCGGGGGGATTCAATGAAAAACTGTTTTTT TRBJ1-4 - - TRBV7-2
CASSLRGGSSGNTIYF TGTGCCAGCAGCTTAAGGGGGGGGTCCTCTGGAAACACCATATATTTT TRBJ1-3 - few TRBV7-9
CASSVGQGYEQYF TGTGCCAGCAGCGTTGGACAGGGCTACGAGCAGTACTTC TRBJ2-7 TRBD1 once TRBV7-8
CASSWTNSYNEQFF TGTGCCAGCAGTTGGACTAATTCCTACAATGAGCAGTTCTTC TRBJ2-1 - - TRBV27
CASSLGLAGDYEQYF TGTGCCAGCAGCTTGGGCCTAGCGGGAGACTACGAGCAGTACTTC TRBJ2-7 TRBD2 - TRBV5-4
CASSLNPRGVESPLHF TGTGCCAGCAGCTTAAATCCCCGGGGTGTAGAATCACCCCTCCACTTT TRBJ1-6 - - TRBV7-3
CASSLARQGPYEQYF TGTGCCAGCAGCTTAGCACGACAGGGCCCCTACGAGCAGTACTTC TRBJ2-7 TRBD1 once TRBV7-9
CASSNGPAQETQYF TGTGCCAGTAGTAATGGGCCAGCTCAAGAGACCCAGTACTTC TRBJ2-5 - - TRBV19
CASSQDTGWETQYF TGCGCCAGCAGCCAAGATACGGGGTGGGAGACCCAGTACTTC TRBJ2-5 - - TRBV4-1
CASSFPGAEQYF TGTGCCAGCAGTTTCCCAGGGGCGGAGCAGTACTTC TRBJ2-7 - once TRBV28
CASSQDRGNTGELFF TGCGCCAGCAGCCAAGATAGGGGGAACACCGGGGAGCTGTTTTTT TRBJ2-2 - few TRBV4-3
CASSQVLAGAYGANVLTF TGCGCCAGCAGCCAAGTTCTGGCAGGGGCGTACGGGGCCAACGTCCTGACTTTC TRBJ2-6 - - TRBV4-1
CASSQYTEAFF TGTGCCAGCAGTCAATACACTGAAGCTTTCTTT TRBJ1-1 - - TRBV6-5
CATSREVSRKDGYTF TGTGCCACCAGCAGAGAGGTGAGCCGAAAAGATGGCTACACCTTC TRBJ1-2 - - TRBV15
CASSLPRNTIYF TGTGCCAGCAGTTTACCAAGAAACACCATATATTTT TRBJ1-3 - - TRBV28
CSVSTTGGFDEQYF TGCAGCGTTTCCACGACAGGGGGCTTCGACGAGCAGTACTTC TRBJ2-7 TRBD1 - TRBV29-1
CASSSRLAGPTDTQYF TGTGCCAGCAGCTCTCGACTAGCGGGGCCCACAGATACGCAGTATTTT TRBJ2-3 TRBD2 - TRBV7-9
CASSPRTVFNTDTQYF TGTGCCAGCAGCCCCCGAACTGTATTCAACACAGATACGCAGTATTTT TRBJ2-3 - - TRBV28
CASSLAWGQGLRNEQFF TGTGCCAGCAGCTTAGCTTGGGGACAGGGACTTCGCAATGAGCAGTTCTTC TRBJ2-1 TRBD1 - TRBV7-6
CASSPNRGLDTGELFF TGCGCCAGCAGCCCGAATAGGGGGCTAGACACCGGGGAGCTGTTTTTT TRBJ2-2 TRBD1 once TRBV5-1
CAWSDGGREKLFF TGTGCCTGGAGTGACGGGGGACGGGAAAAACTGTTTTTT TRBJ1-4 - - TRBV30
CASSYRGHNYGYTF TGTGCCAGCAGTTACAGGGGGCACAACTATGGCTACACCTTC TRBJ1-2 TRBD1 - TRBV6-6
CSSSLPGTGGVLATEAFF TGTTCCAGCAGCCTACCTGGAACCGGCGGTGTACTGGCCACTGAAGCTTTCTTT TRBJ1-1 - - TRBV7-9